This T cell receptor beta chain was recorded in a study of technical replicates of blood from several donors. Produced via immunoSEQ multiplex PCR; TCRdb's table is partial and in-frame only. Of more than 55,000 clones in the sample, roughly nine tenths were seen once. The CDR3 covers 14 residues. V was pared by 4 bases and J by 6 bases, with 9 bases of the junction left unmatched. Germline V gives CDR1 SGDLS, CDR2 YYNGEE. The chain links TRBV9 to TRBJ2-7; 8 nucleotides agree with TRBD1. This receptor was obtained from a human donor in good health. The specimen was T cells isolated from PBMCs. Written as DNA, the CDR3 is TGTGCCAGCAGCCCATGGACAGGGCAGGGCGAGCAGTACTTC. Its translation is CASSPWTGQGEQYF.